This note documents a single TCR beta chain sequence. What it binds is unknown. A multiplex PCR was run with 60 Vbeta primers and 13 Jbeta primers. Some clones are missing from TCRdb's copy, which holds only in-frame ones; the method was immunoSEQ multiplex PCR. The repertoire has 150,000 to 200,000 clones, 55% to 75% of them found once; the top ten carry 2% to 3%. The sample belongs to a study of cytomegalovirus exposure and HLA in healthy donors. Findings and limits, study-wide: A later analysis linked a missense DCLRE1C variant to TCR beta V- and J-gene trimming. High specificity and sensitivity for cytomegalovirus status were reported for the classifier. Earlier results showed most TCR beta V segments being productive about 87% or about 30% of the time.

CDR1 is SGHRS, CDR2 YFSETQ, per germline. With V trimmed by 4 bases and J by 8 bases, 10 bases remained unmatched. This CDR3 contains 14 residues. The receptor's source is a human donor in good health. The chain uses TRBV5-1 and TRBJ1-1; the match to TRBD1 covers 8 bases. The specimen was PBMCs. CDR3 bases: TGCGCCAGCAGCCCCGGACAGGGAGGCTTAGAAGCTTTCTTT. This encodes CASSPGQGGLEAFF. The full variable domain, with the rest looked up from reference TRBV5-1 and TRBJ1-1, is KAGVTQTPRYLIKTRGQQVTLSCSPISGHRSVSWYQQTPGQGLQFLFEYFSETQRNKGNFPGRFSGRQFSNSRSEMNVSTLELGDSALYLCASSPGQGGLEAFFGQGTRLTVV.